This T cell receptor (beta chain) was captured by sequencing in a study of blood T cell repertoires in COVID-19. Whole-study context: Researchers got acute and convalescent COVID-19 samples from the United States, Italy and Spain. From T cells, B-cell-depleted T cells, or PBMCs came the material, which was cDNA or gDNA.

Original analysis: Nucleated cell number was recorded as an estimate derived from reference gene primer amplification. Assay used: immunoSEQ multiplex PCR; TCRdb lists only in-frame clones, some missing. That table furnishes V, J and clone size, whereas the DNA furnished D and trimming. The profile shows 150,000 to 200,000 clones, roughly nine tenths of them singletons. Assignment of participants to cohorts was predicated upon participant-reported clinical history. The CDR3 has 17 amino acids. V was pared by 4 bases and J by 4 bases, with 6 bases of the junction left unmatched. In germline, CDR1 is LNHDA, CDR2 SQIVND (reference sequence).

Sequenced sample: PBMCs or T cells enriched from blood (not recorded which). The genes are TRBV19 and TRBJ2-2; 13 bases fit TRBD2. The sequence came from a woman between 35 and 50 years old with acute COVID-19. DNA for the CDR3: TGTGCCAGTAGTAGCGCAACTAGCGGGAGGGCCACCGGGGAGCTGTTTTTT. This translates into CASSSATSGRATGELFF.